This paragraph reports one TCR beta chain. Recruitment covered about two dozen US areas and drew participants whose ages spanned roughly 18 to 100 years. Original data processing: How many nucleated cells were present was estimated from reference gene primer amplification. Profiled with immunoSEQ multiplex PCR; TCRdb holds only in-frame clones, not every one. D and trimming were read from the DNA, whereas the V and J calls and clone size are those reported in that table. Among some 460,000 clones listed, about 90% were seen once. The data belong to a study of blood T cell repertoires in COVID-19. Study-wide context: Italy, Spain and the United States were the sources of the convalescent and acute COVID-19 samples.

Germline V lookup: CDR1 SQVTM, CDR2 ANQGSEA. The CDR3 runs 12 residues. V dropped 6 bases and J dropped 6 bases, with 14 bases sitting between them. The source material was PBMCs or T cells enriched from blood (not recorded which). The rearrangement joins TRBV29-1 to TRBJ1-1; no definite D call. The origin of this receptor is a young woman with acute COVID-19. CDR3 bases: TGCAGCGTCCGCTCAGCGTTCCCTGAAGCTTTCTTT. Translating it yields CSVRSAFPEAFF.